Below, 13 T cell receptor beta chains from the same sample are listed, as sequenced in a study of blood T cell repertoires in COVID-19. The protocol was immunoSEQ multiplex PCR, while the TCRdb copy is restricted to in-frame clones and leaves out a portion. The sample has approximately 84,000 clones; 75% to 90% are singletons. The sequenced material came from peripheral blood. The receptor set was obtained from a human donor with active COVID-19. The donor label of this sample is uncertain.

The chain has TRBV4-1 and TRBJ1-5, with a weak D call TRBD1 (5 bases). Trimming cost V 4 bases and J 4 bases, with 11 bases left between them. Germline V gives CDR1 MGHRA, CDR2 YSYEKL. The CDR3 is made up of 14 amino acids. The CDR3 bases are TGCGCCAGCAGCCCCCGGGGGATAAATCAGCCCCAGCATTTT. It specifies CASSPRGINQPQHF.

The rearrangement uses TRBV19 and TRBJ1-2; D unclear. Trimming took 5 bases from V and 4 from J, leaving 14 bases between them. The germline V gene encodes CDR1 LNHDA and CDR2 SQIVND (reference sequence). There are 14 residues in the CDR3. Here the CDR3 reads CASSLLEAVYGYTF. Here the CDR3 DNA reads TGTGCCAGTAGTCTCCTTGAGGCCGTCTATGGCTACACCTTC. Supplemented by reference TRBV19 and TRBJ1-2, the full variable domain reads DGGITQSPKYLFRKEGQNVTLSCEQNLNHDAMYWYRQDPGQGLRLIYYSQIVNDFQKGDIAEGYSVSREKKESFPLTVTSAQKNPTAFYLCASSLLEAVYGYTFGSGTRLTVV.

V is TRBV7-8 and J is TRBJ2-5; 8 bases match TRBD2. The J segment lost 6 bases and the V segment lost 6 bases, leaving 9 bases of the junction unmatched. The CDR3 spans 14 residues. Germline loops: CDR1 SGHVS, CDR2 FQNEAQ. CDR3 protein: CASRPRGGRKTQYF. The CDR3 DNA reads as TGTGCCAGCAGGCCCCGGGGGGGCCGGAAGACCCAGTACTTC.

The rearrangement uses TRBV3-1 (or the pseudogene TRBV3-2) and TRBJ1-2, with a weak D call TRBD1 (6 bases). The V gene lost 0 bases and the J gene lost 8 bases, with 19 bases spanning the gap. The germline CDR1 and CDR2 sequences are LGHDT and YNNKEL (reference sequence). The CDR3 contains 16 residues. For the CDR3, the DNA is TGTGCCAGCAGCCAAGATCTATTGGACAGCTCGGGCGGCTACACCTTC. Translating it yields CASSQDLLDSSGGYTF.

CDR3 sequence: CASSTGGTSYNEQFF. The CDR3 region has the DNA TGCGCCAGCAGCACCGGGGGAACCTCCTACAATGAGCAGTTCTTC. The rearrangement joins TRBV5-1 to TRBJ2-1; TRBD2 might be the D (6 bases). Germline V gene lookup returns CDR1 SGHRS and CDR2 YFSETQ. V shed 4 bases and J shed 0 bases, with 11 bases lying between them. There are 15 residues in the CDR3.

The chain links TRBV5-8 to TRBJ2-5; 11 bases are shared with TRBD2. The CDR3 contains 17 residues. The V gene end was trimmed by 4 bases and the J gene end by 9 bases; junction bases not matched to a gene: 17. Germline-derived CDR1 and CDR2 are SGHTS and YDEGEE. The DNA for the CDR3 is TGTGCCAGCAGCCGCCCCCCGACTAGCGGGGCGAATGGGGCCCAGTACTTC. It is translated as CASSRPPTSGANGAQYF.

This sequence joins TRBV4-3 and TRBJ1-6; a weak D match, TRBD1 (6 bases). V lost 3 bases to trimming and J lost 7 bases, with 19 bases between them. CDR3 length: 17 amino acids. Germline V gene lookup returns CDR1 LGHNA and CDR2 YSLEER. The DNA for the CDR3 is TGCGCCAGCAGCCATTTGTTTGGACAGCCTCAAAATTCACCCCTCCACTTT. Its translation: CASSHLFGQPQNSPLHF.

CDR3 nucleotides: TGTGCCAGCAGTGACTCGGGACAGGTGGCAGGAAACACCATATATTTT. It codes for CASSDSGQVAGNTIYF. The chain combines TRBV6-4 with TRBJ1-3; 8 bases match TRBD1. The CDR3 is made up of 16 amino acids. Trimming removed 0 bases from V and 4 bases from J; junction bases left unmatched: 5. CDR1 is MRHNA and CDR2 is SNTAGT in the germline V gene.

The rearrangement joins TRBV19 to TRBJ2-7; possibly TRBD1 for D (6 bases). The CDR3 sequence is 15 residues long. Germline V lookup: CDR1 LNHDA, CDR2 SQIVND (reference sequence). Trimming took off 1 base at V and 2 bases at J, with 12 bases between the two ends. CDR3 loop: CASSIGDRTAYEQYF. The CDR3, as DNA: TGTGCCAGTAGTATAGGAGACAGGACCGCCTACGAGCAGTACTTC. Supplemented by reference TRBV19 and TRBJ2-7, the full variable domain reads DGGITQSPKYLFRKEGQNVTLSCEQNLNHDAMYWYRQDPGQGLRLIYYSQIVNDFQKGDIAEGYSVSREKKESFPLTVTSAQKNPTAFYLCASSIGDRTAYEQYFGPGTRLTVT.

The CDR3 nucleotides read TGTGCCAGCAGTTCCAGGGAAGAGACCCAGTACTTC. It specifies CASSSREETQYF. The J gene is TRBJ2-5, the V gene TRBV27, with D maybe TRBD1 (5 bases). Trimming removed 4 bases at V and 3 bases at J, with 6 bases between. This CDR3 region has 12 residues. Germline V lookup: CDR1 MNHEY, CDR2 SMNVEV (reference sequence).

This clone came up a few times. The genes are TRBV10-3 and TRBJ1-1; no firm D call. The CDR3 contains 14 residues. Germline V gene lookup returns CDR1 ENHRY and CDR2 SYGVKD. Trimming shortened V by 6 bases and J by 0 bases, and 11 bases separated the two germline ends. The CDR3 sequence: CAISSRDLNTEAFF. Written as DNA, the CDR3 is TGTGCCATCAGCTCGAGGGATTTGAACACTGAAGCTTTCTTT.

The chain is built from TRBV5-1 and TRBJ2-7, with 11 positions matching TRBD2. The trim removed 4 bases at V and 1 base at J, leaving 16 bases unmatched. Germline CDR1 is SGHRS and CDR2 is YFSETQ. The CDR3 sequence is 19 residues long. The CDR3 sequence is CASSPLLASGGPRSYEQYF. The DNA for the CDR3 is TGCGCCAGCAGCCCGCTCCTGGCTAGCGGGGGGCCTCGATCCTACGAGCAGTACTTC.

This sequence joins TRBV6-5 and TRBJ2-1, with 10 bases identical to TRBD2. CDR3 length equals 14 residues. With 6 bases clipped from V and 8 bases from J, the junction kept 7 bases outside the gene matches. The germline CDR1 and CDR2 sequences are MNHEY and SVGAGI. The chain's CDR3 is CASSGTSATYEQFF. The CDR3 DNA reads as TGTGCCAGCAGCGGGACTAGCGCCACGTATGAGCAGTTCTTC.